Presented here are 28 T cell receptor beta chains from one specimen sequenced in a study of shared clonotypes between healthy human individuals (TCRdb year 2020). The library was built by means of the immunoSEQ multiplex PCR assay. Imported from immuneACCESS, the table was reduced by TCRdb to in-frame sequences with V and J called. These copies leave out some clones; in studies compared against another copy, an unresolved V gene accounts for under half, and the cause of the remainder is not known. This sample lists about 1.5 million clones; roughly 97% were detected once. The ten largest clones represent about 1% of the sample. The sequencing input was naive CD4+ T cells sorted from blood. The cell subset or site tag for this specimen amounts to: CD45RA+ positively selected. Receptor source: a man aged 25-45 years in good health.

This chain links TRBV11-2 with TRBJ2-2; 8 bases align to TRBD1. Trimming at V came to 2 bases and at J to 6 bases, leaving 5 bases not matched to a gene. Germline V gives CDR1 SGHAT, CDR2 FQNNGV. This CDR3 has 15 amino acids. The CDR3 is CASSLLSRGPGELFF. In DNA, the CDR3 is TGTGCCAGCAGCTTACTGTCCAGGGGGCCCGGGGAGCTGTTTTTT.

The chain recombines TRBV6-5 with TRBJ2-3; D is unresolved. The CDR3 is 14 amino acids. Trimming stripped 0 bases from V and 5 bases from J, with 9 bases between. Germline V gene lookup returns CDR1 MNHEY and CDR2 SVGAGI. CDR3 DNA: TGTGCCAGCAGTTACTCAGGGAAGGGAGATACGCAGTATTTT. Translation gives CASSYSGKGDTQYF.

V gene TRBV10-1 combines with J gene TRBJ2-1; 9 bases are shared with TRBD1. Germline CDR1 is WNHNN and CDR2 is SYGVQD (reference sequence). The ends lost 6 bases at V and 8 bases at J; junction bases unmatched: 11. This CDR3 spans 15 amino acids. The CDR3 sequence: CASSVDRGGYDEQFF. CDR3 in DNA: TGCGCCAGCAGCGTGGACAGGGGAGGTTACGATGAGCAGTTCTTC.

The chain couples TRBV6-6 to TRBJ2-3; D remains ambiguous. The CDR3 loop spans 15 amino acids. Germline V gene lookup returns CDR1 MNHNY and CDR2 SVGAGI (reference sequence). V shed 0 bases and J shed 1 base, with 8 bases lying between them. CDR3 protein: CASSYSSPRTDTQYF. CDR3 DNA: TGTGCCAGCAGTTACTCCTCCCCGCGCACAGATACGCAGTATTTT.

The chain is built from TRBV5-4 and TRBJ2-5, with TRBD2 matching over 9 bases. Germline V gene sequence: CDR1 SGHNT, CDR2 YYREEE (reference sequence). CDR3 length: 16 residues. J was trimmed by 5 bases and V by 3 bases; bases with no gene match: 11. CDR3 amino acids: CASSSLLAGSGETQYF. DNA for the CDR3: TGTGCCAGCAGCTCTCTTCTAGCGGGAAGCGGTGAGACCCAGTACTTC.

This sequence joins TRBV6-4 and TRBJ2-3; D remains ambiguous. The CDR3 runs 15 residues. The V gene's germline CDR1 is MRHNA and CDR2 SNTAGT. The V gene lost 5 bases and the J gene lost 3 bases, with 15 bases spanning the gap. For the CDR3, the DNA is TGTGCCAGCAGTCGTGACCATTCGAGGACAGATACGCAGTATTTT. Protein product: CASSRDHSRTDTQYF.

The gene calls are TRBV11-3 and TRBJ2-7; a weak D match, TRBD1 (6 bases). V dropped 2 bases and J dropped 1 base, with 9 bases sitting between them. The CDR3 is 14 amino acids. Germline V gene sequence: CDR1 SGHNT, CDR2 YENEEA. CDR3 sequence (DNA): TGTGCCAGCAGCTTAACAGGACAGTCCTACGAGCAGTACTTC. Amino acid sequence: CASSLTGQSYEQYF.

This sequence joins TRBV9 and TRBJ2-3; D is unresolved. Trimming took 5 bases from V and 0 from J, leaving 10 bases between them. In germline, CDR1 is SGDLS, CDR2 YYNGEE. The CDR3 is 14 amino acids. The CDR3 region has the DNA TGTGCCAGCAGACAAGACGGAAGCACAGATACGCAGTATTTT. As protein: CASRQDGSTDTQYF.

The V and J genes are TRBV7-2 and TRBJ2-1, with D perhaps TRBD1 (6 bases). Germline V lookup: CDR1 SGHTA, CDR2 FQGNSA. Trimming stripped 1 base from V and 0 bases from J, with 19 bases between. This CDR3 has 19 residues. The CDR3 DNA is TGTGCCAGCAGCTTAGTTGGGACACTCGACTGGGGCTCCTACAATGAGCAGTTCTTC. Protein product: CASSLVGTLDWGSYNEQFF.

The gene calls are TRBV5-6 and TRBJ2-6; D is uncertain. V lost 6 bases and J lost 3, with 16 bases in between. The CDR3 spans 16 residues. Germline V gene lookup returns CDR1 SGHDT and CDR2 YYEEEE. The DNA for the CDR3 is TGTGCCAGCACCCCGCCCATTAGACTTGGGGCCAACGTCCTGACTTTC. Its translation is CASTPPIRLGANVLTF.

The V and J genes are TRBV6-1 and TRBJ2-1; perhaps TRBD1 as D (6 bases). The ends were cut back, 6 bases at V and 4 bases at J, with 16 bases in the middle. CDR1 is MNHNS, CDR2 SASEGT, per germline. The CDR3 runs 15 residues. For the CDR3, the DNA is TGTGCCAGCAGGGCCACCGGGACACCTTACAATGAGCAGTTCTTC. This codes for CASRATGTPYNEQFF.

The chain joins TRBV14 to TRBJ2-7; 10 positions agree with TRBD1. The germline gives CDR1 SGHDN, CDR2 FVKESK. The CDR3 is 15 residues long. V shed 3 bases, J shed 2 bases, and the junction held 4 bases outside the gene matches. CDR3 amino acids: CASSHHGTGAYEQYF. CDR3 in DNA: TGTGCCAGCAGCCACCATGGGACAGGGGCCTACGAGCAGTACTTC.

The chain is built from TRBV7-6 and TRBJ2-2; 9 positions match TRBD2. The V gene's germline CDR1 is SGHVS and CDR2 FNYEAQ. The CDR3 spans 16 residues. The V and J ends lost 2 bases and 6 bases, in that order; junction bases with no gene match: 7. The CDR3 loop reads CASSLRGGLAAGELFF. CDR3 coding DNA: TGTGCCAGCAGCTTAAGGGGGGGACTAGCAGCCGGGGAGCTGTTTTTT. Supplemented by reference TRBV7-6 and TRBJ2-2, the full variable domain reads GAGVSQSPRYKVTKRGQDVALRCDPISGHVSLYWYRQALGQGPEFLTYFNYEAQQDKSGLPNDRFSAERPEGSISTLTIQRTEQRDSAMYRCASSLRGGLAAGELFFGEGSRLTVL.

The chain joins TRBV29-1 to TRBJ2-3; 14 positions match TRBD2. V trimming: 6 bases; J trimming: 5 bases; junction bases outside the gene matches: 10. Germline CDR1 SQVTM, CDR2 ANQGSEA. The CDR3 runs to 16 residues. The CDR3 here is CSVGAGTSGSVDTQYF. The CDR3 coding sequence is TGCAGCGTCGGAGCCGGGACTAGCGGGAGTGTAGATACGCAGTATTTT.

The CDR3 loop reads CASSIGQAYGYTF. DNA for the CDR3: TGTGCCAGTAGTATAGGACAGGCCTATGGCTACACCTTC. The chain combines TRBV19 with TRBJ1-2, with a tentative D call TRBD1 (6 bases). Germline V gene lookup returns CDR1 LNHDA and CDR2 SQIVND (reference sequence). The V gene lost 1 base and the J gene lost 4 bases, with 7 bases spanning the gap. The CDR3 spans 13 residues.

The V and J genes are TRBV11-2 and TRBJ2-3, with 10 bases aligning to TRBD1. CDR1 and CDR2 (germline): SGHAT, FQNNGV. The CDR3 is 18 residues long. J was trimmed by 0 bases and V by 7 bases; bases with no gene match: 13. CDR3: CASTRRGTGDSSTDTQYF. CDR3 sequence (DNA): TGTGCCAGCACCCGCCGAGGGACAGGGGATTCTAGCACAGATACGCAGTATTTT.

This chain joins TRBV7-9 and TRBJ2-7; 11 positions agree with TRBD2. The germline V gene encodes CDR1 SEHNR and CDR2 FQNEAQ (reference sequence). The J segment lost 2 bases and the V segment lost 5 bases, leaving 5 bases of the junction unmatched. This CDR3 has 15 amino acids. CDR3 in DNA: TGTGCCAGCAGCCCTCTAGCGGGAGGCGCCTACGAGCAGTACTTC. Its protein product is CASSPLAGGAYEQYF.

The chain employs TRBV30 and TRBJ1-4, with TRBD1 as a possible D gene (6 bases). The germline V and J ends were trimmed by 2 bases and 6 bases, with 13 bases remaining between them. The CDR3 spans 14 residues. The germline V gene has CDR1 GTSNPN and CDR2 SVGIG (reference sequence). CDR3 in DNA: TGTGCCTGGAGTTTAGGGGGAGGATATGAAAAACTGTTTTTT. Its protein product is CAWSLGGGYEKLFF.

V is TRBV4-1 and J is TRBJ1-4; no reliable D call. Germline V gives CDR1 MGHRA, CDR2 YSYEKL. This CDR3 contains 14 residues. V dropped 1 base and J dropped 7 bases, with 10 bases sitting between them. Written as DNA, the CDR3 is TGCGCCAGCAGCCAAGCCTTAAGAGCTGAAAAACTGTTTTTT. This gives the protein CASSQALRAEKLFF.

This chain connects TRBV2 to TRBJ1-4; TRBD1 is a possible D gene (5 bases). CDR3 length: 13 residues. Trimming pared 6 bases from V and 6 bases from J, leaving 11 bases between. Germline CDR1 SNHLY, CDR2 FYNNEI. The CDR3 region is CASSRALDEKLFF. DNA of the CDR3: TGTGCCAGCAGCAGGGCGTTAGATGAAAAACTGTTTTTT.

CDR3 sequence reads: CASSTFSGTAYNEQFF. In DNA, the CDR3 is TGTGCCAGCAGTACTTTTAGCGGGACTGCCTACAATGAGCAGTTCTTC. J is TRBJ2-1 and V is TRBV28; 8 bases are shared with TRBD2. Losses at the gene ends were 5 bases for V and 2 bases for J; bases not matched to a gene: 8. Per the germline V gene, CDR1 is MDHEN and CDR2 is SYDVKM. The CDR3 runs 16 residues. Complete variable domain (other parts from reference TRBV28 and TRBJ2-1): DVKVTQSSRYLVKRTGEKVFLECVQDMDHENMFWYRQDPGLGLRLIYFSYDVKMKEKGDIPEGYSVSREKKERFSLILESASTNQTSMYLCASSTFSGTAYNEQFFGPGTRLTVL.

The V call is TRBV4-1, the J call TRBJ2-6, with D possibly being TRBD1 (5 bases). Germline CDR1 is MGHRA and CDR2 is YSYEKL. Trimming cost V 4 bases and J 10 bases, with 11 bases left between them. The CDR3 runs to 13 residues. As DNA, the CDR3 is TGCGCCAGCAGCCCGCGACAGTCTAACGTCCTGACTTTC. Protein: CASSPRQSNVLTF.

The V and J genes are TRBV28 and TRBJ2-7; D assignment may be TRBD1 or TRBD2 (5 bases each). Per the germline V gene, CDR1 is MDHEN and CDR2 is SYDVKM. Trimming removed 10 bases at V and 2 bases at J, with 9 bases between. The CDR3 loop spans 11 amino acids. In DNA, the CDR3 is TGTGCCATTTCGGGACCCTACGAGCAGTACTTC. It is translated as CAISGPYEQYF. Combining the CDR3 with reference TRBV28 and TRBJ2-7 gives the whole variable domain DVKVTQSSRYLVKRTGEKVFLECVQDMDHENMFWYRQDPGLGLRLIYFSYDVKMKEKGDIPEGYSVSREKKERFSLILESASTNQTSMYLCAISGPYEQYFGPGTRLTVT.

The gene calls are TRBV2 and TRBJ2-5; 11 nucleotides match TRBD1. The CDR3 totals 15 residues. V shed 5 bases, J shed 5 bases, and the junction held 7 bases outside the gene matches. Germline V gene sequence: CDR1 SNHLY, CDR2 FYNNEI. The CDR3, as DNA: TGTGCCAGCAGTACTGGACAGGGGGCTAAGGAGACCCAGTACTTC. It encodes CASSTGQGAKETQYF.

The chain couples TRBV5-1 to TRBJ2-4, with unresolved D. From germline, CDR1 is SGHRS and CDR2 YFSETQ. V was clipped by 0 bases and J by 9 bases, with 10 bases between them. This CDR3 comprises 13 residues. Written as DNA, the CDR3 is TGCGCCAGCAGCTTGGTAGGGTTTAGCATTCAGTACTTC. Translation: CASSLVGFSIQYF.

The rearrangement links TRBV9 to TRBJ2-7; the match to TRBD2 covers 8 bases. The germline CDR1 and CDR2 sequences are SGDLS and YYNGEE. CDR3 size: 14 residues. Trimming took 1 base from V and 6 from J; bases not matched to a gene: 6. In nucleotides, the CDR3 is TGTGCCAGCAGCGTAAGCGGGAGCCTACCCGAGCAGTACTTC. Translating it yields CASSVSGSLPEQYF.

The genes are TRBV10-3 and TRBJ2-1, with 10 positions matching TRBD1. CDR1 ENHRY and CDR2 SYGVKD come from the germline V gene. The CDR3 loop spans 16 amino acids. J lost 7 bases, V lost 2 bases, and 8 bases had no gene match. CDR3 nucleotides: TGTGCCATCAGTGAGCCGAGACAGGGGGCGCAGAATGAGCAGTTCTTC. This translates into CAISEPRQGAQNEQFF.

DNA of the CDR3: TGTGCCAGCGAAGACAGGTCAACCTACGAGCAGTACTTC. Protein: CASEDRSTYEQYF. The V and J genes are TRBV6-1 and TRBJ2-7; the D gene is possibly TRBD1 (6 bases). CDR1 and CDR2 from the germline V gene are MNHNS and SASEGT. V was clipped by 8 bases and J by 2 bases, with 13 bases between them. The CDR3 loop spans 13 amino acids.